This passage covers 6 T cell receptor beta chains from one sample sequenced in a study of CD8 T cells in Susac syndrome (dated by TCRdb to between 2018 and 2020). Library prep was done by the immunoSEQ multiplex PCR assay. RNA was extracted with the RNeasy kit and roughly 0.45 to 1 ug was reverse transcribed using random hexamers. TCRdb reprocessed the public reads (quality trimming at Q25 with fastp, clone calling with MiXCR) and kept in-frame beta chains. Merged by CDR3 protein, the rows form single entries marked with the most common genes and DNA. For this sample there are around 81,000 distinct CDR3 sequences; about 94% appear just once. Jointly, the top ten make up approximately 0.9% of the sample. The sequenced sample was CD8+ T cells from PBMCs. Receptors originate from a human donor with Susac syndrome.

J is TRBJ2-5 and V is TRBV27, with TRBD1 matching 10 bases. The CDR3 loop spans 14 amino acids. J lost 4 bases, V lost 4 bases, and 3 bases had no gene match. Germline V gene sequence: CDR1 MNHEY, CDR2 SMNVEV (reference sequence). CDR3 region: CASSWTGGTETQYF. CDR3 sequence (DNA): TGTGCCAGCAGTTGGACAGGGGGAACAGAGACCCAGTACTTC.

The V gene is TRBV2, the J gene TRBJ2-3, with D possibly being TRBD2 (7 bases). Germline values: CDR1 SNHLY, CDR2 FYNNEI. V was cut by 4 bases and J by 2 bases, with 13 bases left in between. This CDR3 spans 15 amino acids. CDR3 sequence reads: CASSAAGTNTDTQYF. CDR3 sequence (DNA): TGTGCCAGCAGTGCAGCGGGGACAAACACAGATACGCAGTATTTT.

The chain combines TRBV13 with TRBJ2-3; D is unclear. The germline gives CDR1 PRHDT, CDR2 FYEKMQ (reference sequence). The CDR3 has 14 residues. Deletions cut 6 bases from V and 5 bases from J, with 15 bases between. CDR3 coding DNA: TGTGCCAGCAGTTCCAACACCCCGGGAGATACGCAGTATTTT. This gives the protein CASSSNTPGDTQYF.

J is TRBJ2-7 and V is TRBV6-2 or TRBV6-3; TRBD1 is a possible D gene (6 bases). V was pared by 8 bases and J by 2 bases, with 16 bases between. The CDR3 is 14 amino acids. Germline V gene lookup returns CDR1 MNHEY and CDR2 SVGEGT. Here the CDR3 reads CASRLDSGTYEQYF. The CDR3 DNA reads TGTGCCAGCCGCTTGGACAGTGGGACCTACGAGCAGTACTTC.

In this sample, this clonotype turned up once. The V gene is TRBV7-9, the J gene TRBJ2-7; D remains unclear. CDR3 length: 14 amino acids. The V gene lost 1 base and the J gene lost 4 bases, with 11 bases spanning the gap. Per the germline V gene, CDR1 is SEHNR and CDR2 is FQNEAQ (reference sequence). Here the CDR3 reads CASSLVRAPYEQYF. The CDR3 DNA sequence: TGTGCCAGCAGCTTAGTGAGAGCTCCATACGAGCAGTACTTC.

The J gene is TRBJ1-6, the V gene TRBV7-9; D gene unclear. From germline, CDR1 is SEHNR and CDR2 FQNEAQ (reference sequence). Trimming left V 1 base short and J 8 bases short, with 0 bases between. CDR3 length: 11 residues. CDR3 DNA: TGTGCCAGCAGCTTAGATTCACCCCTCCACTTT. Translation gives CASSLDSPLHF. Using reference TRBV7-9 and TRBJ1-6 for the parts outside the CDR3, the full variable domain is DTGVSQNPRHKITKRGQNVTFRCDPISEHNRLYWYRQTLGQGPEFLTYFQNEAQLEKSRLLSDRFSAERPKGSFSTLEIQRTEQGDSAMYLCASSLDSPLHFGNGTRLTVT.